This is a list of T cell receptor beta chains from one sample in a study of shared clonotypes between healthy human individuals. The method was immunoSEQ multiplex PCR; TCRdb's version includes in-frame clones alone and lacks a portion of them. This sample yields approximately 1.4 million clones, of which 95% to 99% are seen a single time; about 0.42% belongs to the top ten. The sequenced sample was naive CD4+ T cells sorted from blood. The receptors stem from a man aged 25 to 40 in good health. Both conserved end residues are part of each CDR3. A D gene is named only where the DNA matches it firmly. A clone size is listed for some rows: how often the clone was seen (once, few, many), or a class if it is expanded.

J | V | size | D | CDR3 | DNA
TRBJ1-4 | TRBV18 | once | TRBD1 | CASSPGRDSAYEKLFF | TGTGCCAGCTCACCAGGTCGGGACAGCGCGTATGAAAAACTGTTTTTT
TRBJ1-1 | TRBV30 | . | . | CAWTPNRRGNTEAFF | TGTGCCTGGACCCCAAATCGGCGAGGGAACACTGAAGCTTTCTTT
TRBJ2-7 | TRBV10-3 | once | TRBD2 | CAISEPGGTAYEQYF | TGTGCCATCAGTGAGCCCGGGGGGACCGCCTACGAGCAGTACTTC
TRBJ1-1 | TRBV9 | . | . | CASSPRSQGPNTEAFF | TGTGCCAGCAGCCCTAGATCGCAGGGACCCAACACTGAAGCTTTCTTT
TRBJ1-2 | TRBV7-8 | once | . | CASSLSQGFYGYTF | TGTGCCAGCAGCTTATCACAGGGTTTCTATGGCTACACCTTC
TRBJ2-3 | TRBV6-1 | . | . | CASRGGQTDTQYF | TGTGCCAGCAGGGGGGGACAGACAGATACGCAGTATTTT
TRBJ1-1 | TRBV4-1 | . | . | CASSQEKGRRMNTEAFF | TGCGCCAGCAGCCAAGAGAAGGGTAGACGGATGAACACTGAAGCTTTCTTT
TRBJ2-1 | TRBV18 | . | TRBD2 | CASSQRGTSGRTGYNEQFF | TGTGCCAGCTCCCAAAGGGGGACTAGCGGGAGGACGGGATACAATGAGCAGTTCTTC
TRBJ1-1 | TRBV20-1 | . | TRBD1 | CSARRQGEAFF | TGCAGTGCCCGAAGACAGGGTGAAGCTTTCTTT
TRBJ1-1 | TRBV11-3 | . | TRBD1 | CASSLGTGDTEAFF | TGTGCCAGCAGCTTAGGGACAGGGGACACTGAAGCTTTCTTT
TRBJ2-5 | TRBV7-7 | . | TRBD2 | CASSLGLAGKETQYF | TGTGCTAGCAGCTTAGGACTAGCGGGAAAAGAGACCCAGTACTTC
TRBJ1-3 | TRBV5-1 | once | TRBD1 | CASSFEGQGASGNTIYF | TGCGCCAGCAGCTTCGAAGGACAGGGGGCATCAGGAAACACCATATATTTT
TRBJ2-1 | TRBV4-2 | . | . | CASSRGTNYNEQFF | TGTGCCAGCAGCCGGGGGACAAACTACAATGAGCAGTTCTTC
TRBJ2-1 | TRBV19 | once | . | CASSIGGYEQFF | TGTGCCAGTAGTATAGGAGGGTATGAGCAGTTCTTC
TRBJ2-3 | TRBV19 | . | . | CASSGGSGKGDTQYF | TGTGCCAGTAGTGGGGGGAGCGGCAAGGGAGATACGCAGTATTTT
TRBJ2-7 | TRBV9 | . | . | CASSVDQGRVGEQYF | TGTGCCAGCAGCGTAGATCAGGGTAGGGTGGGGGAGCAGTACTTC
TRBJ2-5 | TRBV5-1 | . | TRBD1 | CASSLGQGETQYF | TGCGCCAGCAGCTTGGGACAGGGTGAGACCCAGTACTTC
TRBJ2-7 | TRBV28 | once | TRBD1 | CASFAGQVHYF | TGTGCCAGCTTCGCCGGACAGGTTCATTACTTC
TRBJ2-4 | TRBV29-1 | . | . | CSVGWLAKNIQYF | TGCAGCGTTGGATGGTTAGCCAAAAACATTCAGTACTTC
TRBJ1-2 | TRBV4-1 | . | TRBD1 | CASSQADRVAYGYTF | TGCGCCAGCAGCCAAGCTGACAGGGTGGCCTATGGCTACACCTTC
TRBJ2-7 | TRBV7-2 | . | TRBD1 | CASSLLGTAPSSEQYF | TGTGCCAGCAGCTTACTCGGGACAGCGCCTTCATCCGAGCAGTACTTC
TRBJ1-5 | TRBV28 | . | . | CASSLISGTGVGPQHF | TGTGCCAGCAGTCTTATCTCCGGGACTGGGGTTGGGCCCCAGCATTTT
TRBJ2-7 | TRBV6-1 | . | . | CASSFSGRAGEQYF | TGTGCCAGCAGTTTTAGCGGAAGAGCGGGCGAGCAGTACTTC
TRBJ2-3 | TRBV27 | . | . | CASSVGRGRGTDTQYF | TGTGCCAGCAGTGTCGGGAGAGGTCGGGGCACAGATACGCAGTATTTT
TRBJ2-5 | TRBV11-2 | . | . | CASSFQGVGTQYF | TGTGCCAGCAGCTTCCAGGGTGTCGGGACCCAGTACTTC